This T cell receptor (beta chain) appears in the sequencing data of a study of cytomegalovirus exposure and HLA in healthy donors. CDR1 and CDR2 (germline): MNHNS, SASEGT. The CDR3 covers 15 residues. The V end was cut by 3 bases, the J end by 0 bases, with 9 bases between. This clone was recorded a few times. Its antigen is as yet unknown. The PCR made use of 60 Vbeta and 13 Jbeta primers. The assay was immunoSEQ multiplex PCR, and TCRdb's table has in-frame clones only and misses some. This sample has approximately 97,000 clones, with around 81% found just once. The study, taken as a whole, reports: TCR beta V segments were, for the most part, productive about 87% or about 30% of the time in an earlier analysis. An Asian-associated ancestry cluster reportedly showed fewer N-insertions than the roughly 670-donor mean in a later analysis.

The sequencing input was PBMCs. The receptor's source is a middle-aged man in good health and CMV-seropositive. V and J are TRBV6-1 and TRBJ1-5; a possible D gene is TRBD1 (5 bases). CDR3 protein: CASSDLDSSNQPQHF. The CDR3 DNA follows: TGTGCCAGCAGTGACCTCGACAGTAGCAATCAGCCCCAGCATTTT.